Below, 9 T cell receptor beta chains from the same sample are listed, as sequenced in a study of T cells in Graves' hyperthyroidism and ophthalmopathy. It was RNA transcripts that yielded the amplified TCR beta CDR3 regions. First-round RT-PCR with HTBI primers amplified the TCR CDR3 region. TCRdb used MiXCR to reprocess the multiplex PCR reads, holding one entry per CDR3 protein. The data show some 500,000 distinct CDR3 sequences, under 15% seen once. Sequencing input: blood. The receptor source for this set is a young woman with Graves' hyperthyroidism.

The gene calls are TRBV29-1 and TRBJ1-1; perhaps TRBD1 as D (6 bases). Germline V gene lookup returns CDR1 SQVTM and CDR2 ANQGSEA. The CDR3 is 14 residues long. V was pared by 6 bases and J by 7 bases, with 21 bases between. CDR3 loop: CSVPQPGGPGEAFF. CDR3 DNA sequence: TGCAGCGTACCCCAGCCCGGGGGCCCTGGTGAAGCTTTCTTT.

This clonotype was detected ten times or more. The gene calls are TRBV30 and TRBJ2-1; D might be TRBD2 (6 bases). This CDR3 is built from 14 residues. V dropped 5 bases and J dropped 3 bases, with 14 bases sitting between them. Germline CDR1 reads GTSNPN; CDR2 reads SVGIG (reference sequence). This CDR3 reads CAWSRDRNYNEQFF. CDR3 in DNA: TGTGCCTGGTCGCGGGACCGCAACTACAATGAGCAGTTCTTC.

This clonotype was counted a few times. The chain carries TRBV11-2 and TRBJ2-3, with TRBD1 matching over 9 bases. V dropped 5 bases and J dropped 4; count of bases not matched to a gene: 7. The CDR3 sequence is 15 residues long. CDR1 is SGHAT and CDR2 is FQNNGV in the germline V gene. CDR3 protein: CASSGGGQGADTQYF. CDR3 sequence (DNA): TGTGCCAGCAGCGGGGGGGGACAGGGCGCAGATACGCAGTATTTT.

This clonotype was seen at least ten times. The V call is TRBV20-1, the J call TRBJ2-4; no firm D call. Trimming took 6 bases from V and 1 from J, leaving 13 bases between them. Germline lookup yields CDR1 DFQATT and CDR2 SNEGSKA (reference sequence). The CDR3 totals 14 residues. In DNA, the CDR3 is TGCAGTGCCCTGGAACTTGTGGCCAAAAACATTCAGTACTTC. This translates into CSALELVAKNIQYF.

The table lists this clonotype with many counts. This chain uses TRBV27 with TRBJ2-5, with 11 bases fitting TRBD2. The CDR3 has 17 residues. Unmatched junction bases numbered 13, after V lost 5 bases and J lost 5 bases. Germline CDR1 is MNHEY and CDR2 is SMNVEV (reference sequence). The chain's CDR3 is CASSPQGSGRAWETQYF. Written as DNA, the CDR3 is TGTGCCAGCAGTCCCCAGGGTAGCGGGAGGGCCTGGGAGACCCAGTACTTC.

This clonotype occurred many times. Given a far larger clone just one base away, this is likely a sequencing read error. The chain couples TRBV13 to TRBJ1-1, with unresolved D. The germline V gene has CDR1 PRHDT and CDR2 FYEKMQ (reference sequence). The V end lost 0 bases, the J end lost 6 bases, and 5 bases lay between the germline ends. The CDR3 loop spans 12 amino acids. The CDR3 here is CASSLGDPEAFF. Written as DNA, the CDR3 is TGTGCCAGCAGCTTAGGGGACCCTGAAGCTTTCTTT.

This clonotype appeared once. V and J are TRBV12-3 or TRBV12-4 and TRBJ2-1, with TRBD2 matching over 13 bases. Losses at the gene ends were 6 bases for V and 4 bases for J; bases not matched to a gene: 6. CDR3 size: 16 residues. CDR3 coding DNA: TGTGCCAGCAGCGAACCGGGACTAGCGGGATACAATGAGCAGTTCTTC. Its protein is CASSEPGLAGYNEQFF.

This clonotype was found many times. The V call is TRBV28, the J call TRBJ1-5; TRBD1 might be the D (6 bases). The CDR3 covers 13 residues. Germline CDR1 is MDHEN and CDR2 is SYDVKM. V gave up 8 bases and J gave up 3 bases, with 11 bases separating them. CDR3 DNA sequence: TGTGCCAGCCGGGACACCTACAATCAGCCCCAGCATTTT. Amino acids: CASRDTYNQPQHF.

This clonotype was observed at least ten times. CDR3 region: CSVTPRVQARGLWETQYF. As DNA, the CDR3 is TGCAGCGTCACACCGAGAGTACAGGCCAGAGGGTTGTGGGAGACCCAGTACTTC. J is TRBJ2-5 and V is TRBV29-1; TRBD1 or TRBD2 may be the D gene (5 bases each). The CDR3 consists of 18 residues. V lost 6 bases, J lost 5 bases, and 31 bases lay in between. Germline assignment: CDR1 SQVTM and CDR2 ANQGSEA.